This T cell receptor (beta chain) was captured in a study of blood T cell repertoires in COVID-19. Study details: Acute and convalescent COVID-19 samples came from the United States, Italy and Spain. T cells, B-cell-depleted T cells, or PBMCs supplied cDNA or gDNA.

Methods used by the authors: Amplified reference gene primers provided the basis for estimating nucleated cell counts. Here immunoSEQ multiplex PCR was the method, and the copy in TCRdb shows in-frame clones only, minus some. V and J calls plus clone size are reproduced from that table; the DNA served to infer D and trimming. The top ten clones hold roughly 2.5% of a sample with approximately 40,000 clones, roughly 83% of them seen once. Germline CDR1 is MDHEN and CDR2 is SYDVKM. This CDR3 is built from 16 residues. Losses at the gene ends were 6 bases for V and 1 base for J; bases not matched to a gene: 5. This clone was detected only once.

V is TRBV28 and J is TRBJ2-2; the match to TRBD2 covers 10 bases. The receptor was derived from a woman aged 55 to 70 with acute or convalescent COVID-19. The sample comprised peripheral blood. CDR3 amino acids: CASSRRLAGNTGELFF. In DNA form, the CDR3 reads TGTGCCAGCAGCAGAAGACTAGCGGGGAACACCGGGGAGCTGTTTTTT. The full variable domain, rest sourced from reference TRBV28 and TRBJ2-2, is DVKVTQSSRYLVKRTGEKVFLECVQDMDHENMFWYRQDPGLGLRLIYFSYDVKMKEKGDIPEGYSVSREKKERFSLILESASTNQTSMYLCASSRRLAGNTGELFFGEGSRLTVL.